Included here is one TCR beta chain sequence, with context. Its antigen has not been determined. The junction differs from germline at one of its ends, possibly a read error. To demonstrate the VDJtools post-analysis software, the study profiled TCR beta repertoires from the peripheral blood of 13 young patients with multiple sclerosis. Multiple sclerosis patients were children and adolescents aged roughly 6 to 17 years. CDR1 and CDR2, looked up from the germline V gene, are MDHEN and SYDVKM. Spanning cysteine to phenylalanine, the CDR3 consists of 15 amino acids. The read is trimmed to its CDR3 DNA, 45 bases read in frame from base 1. To prepare the library, PCR was applied. The sequencer listed for this sample is Illumina HiSeq 2500. Unique molecular identifiers were incorporated into TCR beta cDNA libraries to reduce PCR and sequencing biases. Roughly 0.5 million cDNA molecules were obtained per 1 to 10 million input T cells, so each molecule approximated one T cell. The patient libraries were prepared and sequenced using the same protocol as the earlier healthy control dataset. Within a given batch, samples were prepared together, multiplexed and sequenced on the same HiSeq lane. In the original analysis: MIGEC was used to process the raw barcoded reads, and molecular identifier groups with only a single read were discarded before consensus assembly and CDR3 extraction. Clonotype tables were post-analysed with VDJtools, and diversity was normalized by down-sampling all datasets to the smallest sample size. To correct batch-related cross-sample contamination, repertoire overlap clustering matched CDR3 amino acid sequences but not nucleotide sequences. Starting from the raw public reads, TCRdb applied fastp trimming at Q25, assembled clones with MiXCR and retained in-frame beta chains. Rows are combined by CDR3 protein, so each entry shows the most common genes and DNA. TCRdb assigned the V and J calls; the authors' analysis was not used. The sample yields some 690,000 distinct CDR3 sequences; less than 35% were counted once. The ten biggest clones cover roughly 0.54% of the sample.

The sample originates from a study of post-analysis software for immune sequencing data (dated by TCRdb to between 2014 and 2017). Some background on the complete study: Recorded disease courses included relapsing-remitting, secondary progressive and progressive-relapsing multiple sclerosis, with some patients lacking subtype annotation. Patient repertoires were compared against 11 previously published healthy control repertoires from donors aged about 6 to 27 years. A subset of samples was prepared in parallel using single-end sample barcoding, then pooled and co-amplified after Illumina adapter ligation. The paper as a whole reports these results and caveats: Normalized Chao1 diversity was significantly lower in multiple sclerosis patients than controls, suggesting substantial peripheral T-cell clonal expansion. Roughly 5 TRBV segments, including TRBV5-6, TRBV5-1 and TRBV20-1, were significantly more frequent in patients than controls. The multiple sclerosis patient group was slightly younger than the control group. When samples were clustered directly using the F measure, samples prepared in the same batch co-clustered strongly, which prompted a batch-effect correction.

Sequencing used blood. The receptor was derived from a girl aged 10 to 17 with multiple sclerosis. The rearranged segments are TRBV28 and TRBJ2-3; no confident D gene assignment can be made. The nucleotides read TGTGCCAGCAGTCGGACCCAGGTGGGCCAGTCACAGCAGGATTTT. Its amino acids are CASSRTQVGQSQQDF.